Listed below are T cell receptor beta chains from one sample, sequenced in a study of blood T cell repertoires in COVID-19. Assay: immunoSEQ multiplex PCR; the TCRdb copy retains only in-frame clones and omits some. Among some 300,000 clones listed, around 92% were seen once. The sequenced sample consisted of PBMCs or T cells enriched from blood (not recorded which). The receptors were gathered from a woman aged 25 to 45 who had recovered from COVID-19. Both conserved end residues are part of each CDR3. Fields, in order: V gene, CDR3 length, D gene, J gene, clone size, CDR3 DNA, CDR3 protein. D genes are given only for firm matches. A row's size may be missing; if present it is once, few, many or a size class.

v_gene: TRBV7-8; len: 16; d_gene: -; j_gene: TRBJ2-2; abundance: -; CDR3nt: TGTGCCAGCAGCCCGGTGTGGACTGGGAACACCGGGGAGCTGTTTTTT; CDR3aa: CASSPVWTGNTGELFF
v_gene: TRBV20-1; len: 19; d_gene: TRBD2; j_gene: TRBJ2-7; abundance: -; CDR3nt: TGCAGTGCTAGTAACTCCGGGACTAGCGGGAGGTGGGTCACCTACGAGCAGTACTTC; CDR3aa: CSASNSGTSGRWVTYEQYF
v_gene: TRBV3-1/TRBV3-2; len: 14; d_gene: TRBD1; j_gene: TRBJ1-1; abundance: -; CDR3nt: TGTGCCAGCAGCCCACAGGGGTGGAACACTGAAGCTTTCTTT; CDR3aa: CASSPQGWNTEAFF
v_gene: TRBV11-2; len: 13; d_gene: -; j_gene: TRBJ2-7; abundance: -; CDR3nt: TGTGCCAGCAGCTTAGTCCCTCGGGGCGAGCAGTACTTC; CDR3aa: CASSLVPRGEQYF
v_gene: TRBV27; len: 15; d_gene: -; j_gene: TRBJ1-1; abundance: -; CDR3nt: TGTGCCAGCAGTTTATCAGTGGGGAGAGGGACTGAAGCTTTCTTT; CDR3aa: CASSLSVGRGTEAFF
v_gene: TRBV11-2; len: 13; d_gene: -; j_gene: TRBJ2-1; abundance: -; CDR3nt: TGTGCCAGCAGCTTAGCCCAGTACAATGAGCAGTTCTTC; CDR3aa: CASSLAQYNEQFF
v_gene: TRBV29-1; len: 17; d_gene: TRBD1; j_gene: TRBJ2-6; abundance: -; CDR3nt: TGCAGCGTTGAAGAAACAGGGGGCCGGTCTGGGGCCAACGTCCTGACTTTC; CDR3aa: CSVEETGGRSGANVLTF
v_gene: TRBV6-4; len: 17; d_gene: TRBD1; j_gene: TRBJ2-2; abundance: -; CDR3nt: TGTGCCGGATTGGGGGGACAGGGCAAAAAGAACACCGGGGAGCTGTTTTTT; CDR3aa: CAGLGGQGKKNTGELFF
v_gene: TRBV13; len: 14; d_gene: TRBD2; j_gene: TRBJ2-7; abundance: -; CDR3nt: TGTGCCAGCAGTGTGGGAGGGTCGAGCTACGAGCAGTACTTC; CDR3aa: CASSVGGSSYEQYF
v_gene: TRBV5-1; len: 13; d_gene: -; j_gene: TRBJ2-5; abundance: -; CDR3nt: TGCGCCAGCAGCTCCCCCAGGCAAGAGACCCAGTACTTC; CDR3aa: CASSSPRQETQYF
v_gene: TRBV28; len: 15; d_gene: -; j_gene: TRBJ1-4; abundance: -; CDR3nt: TGTGCCAGCAGTTTAAGAAGGGGGAGAGGTGAAAAACTGTTTTTT; CDR3aa: CASSLRRGRGEKLFF
v_gene: TRBV7-2; len: 14; d_gene: -; j_gene: TRBJ1-2; abundance: -; CDR3nt: TGTGCCAGCAGCTTAGCAGGGGCTAACTATGGCTACACCTTC; CDR3aa: CASSLAGANYGYTF
v_gene: TRBV28; len: 16; d_gene: -; j_gene: TRBJ1-2; abundance: -; CDR3nt: TGTGCCAGCAGGGGGGGGAGGGTAACAGGATTCTATGGCTACACCTTC; CDR3aa: CASRGGRVTGFYGYTF
v_gene: TRBV7-9; len: 12; d_gene: -; j_gene: TRBJ1-6; abundance: -; CDR3nt: TGTGCCAGCAGCTTAACAGGTTCACCCCTCCACTTT; CDR3aa: CASSLTGSPLHF
v_gene: TRBV12-3/TRBV12-4; len: 12; d_gene: TRBD1; j_gene: TRBJ1-2; abundance: few; CDR3nt: TGTGCCAGCAGCCGACAGGGGGATGGCTACACCTTC; CDR3aa: CASSRQGDGYTF
v_gene: TRBV4-3; len: 15; d_gene: TRBD1; j_gene: TRBJ1-3; abundance: -; CDR3nt: TGCGCCAGCAGCCAAGGGACAGGGACGGGAAACACCATATATTTT; CDR3aa: CASSQGTGTGNTIYF
v_gene: TRBV6-5; len: 15; d_gene: TRBD1; j_gene: TRBJ1-4; abundance: few; CDR3nt: TGTGCCAGCAGTCGGGGGGACAGGGAAAATGAAAAACTGTTTTTT; CDR3aa: CASSRGDRENEKLFF
v_gene: TRBV5-5; len: 16; d_gene: -; j_gene: TRBJ1-6; abundance: -; CDR3nt: TGTGCCAGCAGCCCCACGATCAGGCGAAATAATTCACCCCTCCACTTT; CDR3aa: CASSPTIRRNNSPLHF
v_gene: TRBV5-4; len: 15; d_gene: -; j_gene: TRBJ2-5; abundance: -; CDR3nt: TGTGCCAGCAGCATGGTTCCTCACAGGGAAGAGACCCAGTACTTC; CDR3aa: CASSMVPHREETQYF
v_gene: TRBV7-7; len: 17; d_gene: -; j_gene: TRBJ2-1; abundance: -; CDR3nt: TGTGCTAGCAGCCCGGGCACAGACAGAGAAAATAACAATGAGCAGTTCTTC; CDR3aa: CASSPGTDRENNNEQFF
v_gene: TRBV4-1; len: 16; d_gene: TRBD1; j_gene: TRBJ2-6; abundance: -; CDR3nt: TGCGCCAGCAACACGGGACAGGGCTCTGGGGCCAACGTCCTGACTTTC; CDR3aa: CASNTGQGSGANVLTF
v_gene: TRBV2; len: 15; d_gene: TRBD1; j_gene: TRBJ1-3; abundance: -; CDR3nt: TGTGCCAGCAGTAAGGACAGGGGGCATAGAAACACCATATATTTT; CDR3aa: CASSKDRGHRNTIYF
v_gene: TRBV5-1; len: 13; d_gene: TRBD1; j_gene: TRBJ1-2; abundance: once; CDR3nt: TGCGCCAGCAGCTTGCGACAGGGCGATGGCTACACCTTC; CDR3aa: CASSLRQGDGYTF
v_gene: TRBV9; len: 15; d_gene: -; j_gene: TRBJ2-1; abundance: once; CDR3nt: TGTGCCAGCAGCGTAGACGGGTACGCCTACAATGAGCAGTTCTTC; CDR3aa: CASSVDGYAYNEQFF
v_gene: TRBV7-9; len: 14; d_gene: -; j_gene: TRBJ1-1; abundance: -; CDR3nt: TGTGCCAGCAGCTTAGCGCTTGCGGGCACTGAAGCTTTCTTT; CDR3aa: CASSLALAGTEAFF
v_gene: TRBV7-2; len: 18; d_gene: TRBD1; j_gene: TRBJ1-6; abundance: -; CDR3nt: TGTGCCAGCAGCCCTCGGGACAGGTCGAGCTCCTATAATTCACCCCTCCACTTT; CDR3aa: CASSPRDRSSSYNSPLHF
v_gene: TRBV15; len: 15; d_gene: TRBD1; j_gene: TRBJ2-2; abundance: -; CDR3nt: TGTGCCACCAGCAGTAGGGACAGCCCCACCGGGGAGCTGTTTTTT; CDR3aa: CATSSRDSPTGELFF
v_gene: TRBV27; len: 15; d_gene: TRBD1; j_gene: TRBJ1-1; abundance: -; CDR3nt: TGTGCCAGCAGTCCCCGACAGGGCGGGAACACTGAAGCTTTCTTT; CDR3aa: CASSPRQGGNTEAFF
v_gene: TRBV13; len: 14; d_gene: TRBD2; j_gene: TRBJ2-1; abundance: -; CDR3nt: TGTGGATTAGCGGGAGGTTTCTCCTACAATGAGCAGTTCTTC; CDR3aa: CGLAGGFSYNEQFF
v_gene: TRBV19; len: 11; d_gene: -; j_gene: TRBJ2-3; abundance: once; CDR3nt: TGTGCCAGTAGCCTCACAGATACGCAGTATTTT; CDR3aa: CASSLTDTQYF
v_gene: TRBV27; len: 16; d_gene: TRBD2; j_gene: TRBJ2-2; abundance: -; CDR3nt: TGTGCCAGCAGTCCTACTAGCGGGAGCGGCACCGGGGAGCTGTTTTTT; CDR3aa: CASSPTSGSGTGELFF
v_gene: TRBV2; len: 12; d_gene: -; j_gene: TRBJ1-3; abundance: -; CDR3nt: TGTGCCAGCAGCCGCTCTGGAAACACCATATATTTT; CDR3aa: CASSRSGNTIYF
v_gene: TRBV19; len: 13; d_gene: -; j_gene: TRBJ2-5; abundance: once; CDR3nt: TGTGCCAGTAGTATAGGGAGTCTAAAGACCCAGTACTTC; CDR3aa: CASSIGSLKTQYF
v_gene: TRBV7-2; len: 15; d_gene: -; j_gene: TRBJ2-3; abundance: -; CDR3nt: TGTGCCAGCAGCTTCACAACAGGGTTCACAGATACGCAGTATTTT; CDR3aa: CASSFTTGFTDTQYF
v_gene: TRBV7-3; len: 13; d_gene: -; j_gene: TRBJ1-2; abundance: -; CDR3nt: TGTGCCAGCAGCTCCGGACCGGGGGAAATCTACACCTTC; CDR3aa: CASSSGPGEIYTF
v_gene: TRBV7-2; len: 16; d_gene: TRBD2; j_gene: TRBJ2-7; abundance: -; CDR3nt: TGTGCCAGCAGCTTATGGGGCGGGACTAGTACGTACGAGCAGTACTTC; CDR3aa: CASSLWGGTSTYEQYF
v_gene: TRBV18; len: 16; d_gene: TRBD2; j_gene: TRBJ2-7; abundance: -; CDR3nt: TGTGCCAGCTCACCAAATACCGGGCTAGCGGGAGCTGAGCAGTACTTC; CDR3aa: CASSPNTGLAGAEQYF
v_gene: TRBV10-3; len: 15; d_gene: -; j_gene: TRBJ2-4; abundance: -; CDR3nt: TGTGCCATCAGTGAGACCAAGGACGGGGAAAACATTCAGTACTTC; CDR3aa: CAISETKDGENIQYF
v_gene: TRBV7-2; len: 16; d_gene: TRBD2; j_gene: TRBJ2-1; abundance: -; CDR3nt: TGTGCCAGCAGCTTAGGGAGCGGGATATTGGGCGATGAGCAGTTCTTC; CDR3aa: CASSLGSGILGDEQFF
v_gene: TRBV4-1; len: 15; d_gene: TRBD1; j_gene: TRBJ1-1; abundance: -; CDR3nt: TGCGCCAGCAGCCAACCGGGACAGGGTTATTCTGAAGCTTTCTTT; CDR3aa: CASSQPGQGYSEAFF
v_gene: TRBV4-1; len: 15; d_gene: TRBD2; j_gene: TRBJ2-5; abundance: -; CDR3nt: TGCGCCAGCAGCCAAGGTGGACTAGCGGGTGTGGCCCAGTACTTC; CDR3aa: CASSQGGLAGVAQYF
v_gene: TRBV11-2; len: 13; d_gene: -; j_gene: TRBJ2-5; abundance: -; CDR3nt: TGTGCCAGCAGCTTAGTTCGTCAGGGCGACCAGTACTTC; CDR3aa: CASSLVRQGDQYF
v_gene: TRBV7-9; len: 13; d_gene: -; j_gene: TRBJ2-7; abundance: -; CDR3nt: TGTGCCAGCAGCTTCGCAGGGGATTACGAGCAGTACTTC; CDR3aa: CASSFAGDYEQYF
v_gene: TRBV2; len: 13; d_gene: -; j_gene: TRBJ1-1; abundance: -; CDR3nt: TGTGCCAGCAGTGATGTGGGGGCCACTGAAGCTTTCTTT; CDR3aa: CASSDVGATEAFF
v_gene: TRBV28; len: 15; d_gene: TRBD2; j_gene: TRBJ2-1; abundance: -; CDR3nt: TGTGCCAGCACTCCAGGGACTAGTTATTCCAATGAGCAGTTCTTC; CDR3aa: CASTPGTSYSNEQFF
v_gene: TRBV27; len: 14; d_gene: -; j_gene: TRBJ2-1; abundance: -; CDR3nt: TGTGCCAGCAGTTTAGCGGCCTTATACAATGAGCAGTTCTTC; CDR3aa: CASSLAALYNEQFF
v_gene: TRBV3-1/TRBV3-2; len: 14; d_gene: -; j_gene: TRBJ1-1; abundance: -; CDR3nt: TGTGCCAGCAGCCAAGCATTAGGGGTCCCTGAAGCTTTCTTT; CDR3aa: CASSQALGVPEAFF